Below are 22 T cell receptor beta chains sequenced from a single sample in a study of CD8 T cells in Susac syndrome. RNA, at roughly 0.45 to 1 ug, was reverse transcribed with random hexamers. TCRdb reanalysed the immunoSEQ multiplex PCR reads using MiXCR and keeps one entry per CDR3 protein. The sample lists fewer than 200,000 distinct CDR3 sequences, roughly 92% occurring once. Sample: CD4+ T cells from PBMCs. These receptors were taken from a human donor in good health.

The DNA of the CDR3 is TGTGCCAGCAGCGTAGGTACAGGCGACTATGGCTACACCTTC. Residues: CASSVGTGDYGYTF. The chain carries TRBV9 and TRBJ1-2, with D possibly being TRBD1 (5 bases). V was cut by 0 bases and J by 3 bases, with 9 bases left in between. The CDR3 has 14 residues. Germline lookup yields CDR1 SGDLS and CDR2 YYNGEE.

V is TRBV2 and J is TRBJ2-5, with 10 bases identical to TRBD2. The V gene end was trimmed by 8 bases and the J gene end by 5 bases; junction bases not matched to a gene: 8. The germline V gene encodes CDR1 SNHLY and CDR2 FYNNEI. The CDR3 totals 14 residues. The CDR3 loop reads CASHIAGGLETQYF. In DNA form, the CDR3 reads TGTGCCAGCCATATAGCGGGGGGCCTTGAGACCCAGTACTTC.

The genes are TRBV5-1 and TRBJ1-5; 9 positions agree with TRBD1. With 3 bases clipped from V and 12 bases from J, the junction kept 13 bases outside the gene matches. The CDR3 is 15 residues long. CDR1 is SGHRS and CDR2 is YFSETQ in the germline V gene. The CDR3 coding sequence is TGCGCCAGCAGCTCCGGGACAGGGTTCAATCAAGTCCAGCATTTT. This translates into CASSSGTGFNQVQHF.

This clonotype was seen once. The chain uses TRBV3-1 and TRBJ1-1; 7 bases match TRBD1. The germline CDR1 and CDR2 sequences are LGHDT and YNNKEL (reference sequence). The CDR3 totals 14 residues. The junction had 13 bases not matched to a gene; V was cut back by 4 bases and J by 11 bases. For the CDR3, the DNA is TGTGCCAGCAGCCTAGCCGATCTTACAGGGGAGGCTTTCTTT. Translated, it gives CASSLADLTGEAFF.

The chain employs TRBV3-1 and TRBJ2-2, with unresolved D. This CDR3 has 18 residues. In germline, CDR1 is LGHDT, CDR2 YNNKEL (reference sequence). Trimming pared 0 bases from V and 1 base from J, leaving 15 bases between. The CDR3 sequence: CASSQDFQKGWNTGELFF. CDR3 DNA: TGTGCCAGCAGCCAAGATTTCCAGAAGGGATGGAACACCGGGGAGCTGTTTTTT.

The V call is TRBV2, the J call TRBJ1-1; D is ambiguous. The length of the CDR3 is 12 residues. V lost 10 bases to trimming and J lost 12 bases, with 21 bases between them. CDR1 and CDR2 (germline): SNHLY, FYNNEI. CDR3 in amino acids: CANWGPGLGSFF. In DNA form, the CDR3 reads TGTGCCAACTGGGGTCCGGGCCTTGGGTCTTTCTTT.

The genes are TRBV12-3 or TRBV12-4 and TRBJ1-5; D possibly corresponds to TRBD1 (5 bases). V was trimmed by 7 bases and J by 4 bases, leaving 11 bases between them. CDR3 length: 13 residues. The CDR3 sequence: CASMAGRNQPQHF. For the CDR3, the DNA is TGTGCCAGCATGGCGGGGCGGAATCAGCCCCAGCATTTT.

The chain has TRBV2 and TRBJ1-2, with D possibly being TRBD1 (5 bases). Trimming pared 4 bases from V and 5 bases from J, leaving 20 bases between. The CDR3 contains 16 residues. From germline, CDR1 is SNHLY and CDR2 FYNNEI. The CDR3 DNA reads as TGTGCCAGCAGTGTGTCTTGGGGTTCGGGGGGTTATGGCTACACCTTC. This codes for CASSVSWGSGGYGYTF.

The V and J genes are TRBV2 and TRBJ2-3, with D perhaps being TRBD1 or TRBD2 (7 bases each). Germline CDR1 reads SNHLY; CDR2 reads FYNNEI. The V end lost 3 bases, the J end lost 5 bases, and 15 bases lay between the germline ends. The CDR3 consists of 15 residues. CDR3 coding DNA: TGTGCCAGCAGTGATATCCAGGGGGGGGGAGATACGCAGTATTTT. Its protein is CASSDIQGGGDTQYF.

The chain has TRBV29-1 and TRBJ2-2, with D possibly being TRBD1 (6 bases). Trimming pared 7 bases from V and 8 bases from J, leaving 23 bases between. The CDR3 loop spans 15 amino acids. Germline V gives CDR1 SQVTM, CDR2 ANQGSEA. The CDR3: CSAKRGGPTGGELFF. The CDR3 bases are TGCAGCGCCAAGAGGGGCGGGCCAACAGGGGGGGAGCTGTTTTTT.

The rearrangement uses TRBV20-1 and TRBJ1-5; 7 bases align to TRBD1. Trimming removed 5 bases from V and 7 bases from J; junction bases left unmatched: 11. This CDR3 has 14 residues. Germline V gene lookup returns CDR1 DFQATT and CDR2 SNEGSKA (reference sequence). This chain's CDR3 is CSAFPGQIHQPQHF. CDR3 DNA sequence: TGCAGTGCTTTTCCGGGACAGATTCACCAGCCCCAGCATTTT.

The chain links TRBV20-1 to TRBJ1-5; D is unresolved. Germline assignment: CDR1 DFQATT and CDR2 SNEGSKA (reference sequence). V dropped 4 bases and J dropped 5 bases, with 12 bases sitting between them. There are 13 residues in the CDR3. In nucleotides, the CDR3 is TGCAGTGCTAAGACGGCCCGGGATCAGCCCCAGCATTTT. Amino acids: CSAKTARDQPQHF.

The V gene is TRBV19, the J gene TRBJ2-3, with 9 nucleotides matching TRBD2. The germline CDR1 and CDR2 sequences are LNHDA and SQIVND (reference sequence). V was clipped by 5 bases and J by 2 bases; unmatched bases: 8. The CDR3 length is 16 residues. The CDR3 DNA sequence: TGTGCCAGTAGTGATTTTAGCGGGGGTGACACAGATACGCAGTATTTT. This gives the protein CASSDFSGGDTDTQYF.

The chain uses TRBV3-1 and TRBJ1-2; 11 bases line up with TRBD1. Germline assignment: CDR1 LGHDT and CDR2 YNNKEL (reference sequence). The CDR3 length is 16 residues. The J segment lost 4 bases and the V segment lost 1 base, leaving 5 bases of the junction unmatched. CDR3 amino acids: CASSQGGTGGRYGYTF. The CDR3 DNA sequence: TGTGCCAGCAGCCAAGGAGGGACAGGGGGGCGCTATGGCTACACCTTC.

The V gene is TRBV7-9, the J gene TRBJ2-1; TRBD2 aligns across 8 bases. Germline values: CDR1 SEHNR, CDR2 FQNEAQ (reference sequence). The CDR3 runs to 14 residues. V lost 8 bases, J lost 5 bases, and 8 bases stayed unmatched. In nucleotides, the CDR3 is TGTGCCAGCGGGTCTCGGGGGGGTAACAATGAGCAGTTCTTC. Its protein is CASGSRGGNNEQFF.

The chain combines TRBV4-2 with TRBJ1-2, with 8 bases fitting TRBD1. The trim removed 4 bases at V and 5 bases at J, leaving 15 bases unmatched. CDR3 length: 17 residues. CDR1 and CDR2 (germline): LGHNA, YNFKEQ. CDR3 amino acids: CASSPNSRDRRGYGYTF. The DNA for the CDR3 is TGTGCCAGCAGCCCGAACTCCCGGGACAGGAGGGGGTATGGCTACACCTTC.

The chain is built from TRBV3-1 and TRBJ1-1; TRBD1 might be the D (5 bases). This CDR3 has 15 amino acids. CDR1 LGHDT and CDR2 YNNKEL come from the germline V gene (reference sequence). V was shortened by 10 bases and J by 4 bases, with 22 bases between the two germline ends. The CDR3 region is CATEGTSLGSTEAFF. In nucleotides, the CDR3 is TGTGCCACCGAAGGGACCTCCCTGGGTAGCACTGAAGCTTTCTTT. The full variable domain, its missing parts supplied by reference TRBV3-1 and TRBJ1-1, is DTAVSQTPKYLVTQMGNDKSIKCEQNLGHDTMYWYKQDSKKFLKIMFSYNNKELIINETVPNRFSPKSPDKAHLNLHINSLELGDSAVYFCATEGTSLGSTEAFFGQGTRLTVV.

The table lists this clonotype with a count of one. The chain uses TRBV7-3 and TRBJ2-2, with D tentatively TRBD1 (5 bases). The CDR3 is 16 residues long. The V and J ends lost 1 base and 1 base respectively, with 10 bases between them. Looked up from germline, CDR1 is SGHTA and CDR2 is FQGTGA. The CDR3 here is CASSLNPGQNTGELFF. The DNA of the CDR3 is TGTGCCAGCAGCTTAAACCCCGGACAGAACACCGGGGAGCTGTTTTTT.

In this sample, this clonotype turned up once. The rearrangement joins TRBV5-6 to TRBJ2-3; possibly TRBD1 or TRBD2 for D (5 bases each). The germline V gene has CDR1 SGHDT and CDR2 YYEEEE. The CDR3 contains 15 residues. Deletions cut 3 bases from V and 0 bases from J, with 11 bases between. This CDR3 reads CASSWTRDSTDTQYF. CDR3 coding DNA: TGTGCCAGCAGCTGGACCAGGGACAGCACAGATACGCAGTATTTT.

The chain employs TRBV5-6 and TRBJ1-6, with D perhaps TRBD1 (5 bases). Germline V gene lookup returns CDR1 SGHDT and CDR2 YYEEEE. This CDR3 contains 16 residues. V lost 4 bases to trimming and J lost 4 bases, with 15 bases between them. The chain's CDR3 is CASSTGSGQYNSPLHF. The CDR3 region has the DNA TGTGCCAGCAGCACGGGGTCCGGACAATATAATTCACCCCTCCACTTT. The full variable domain, completed using reference TRBV5-6 and TRBJ1-6, is DAGVTQSPTHLIKTRGQQVTLRCSPKSGHDTVSWYQQALGQGPQFIFQYYEEEERQRGNFPDRFSGHQFPNYSSELNVNALLLGDSALYLCASSTGSGQYNSPLHFGNGTRLTVT.

The chain uses TRBV7-8 and TRBJ2-2; D gene uncertain. There are 13 residues in the CDR3. CDR1 and CDR2 (germline): SGHVS, FQNEAQ. Trimming pared 11 bases from V and 5 bases from J, leaving 15 bases between. CDR3 in amino acids: CALDGLRTGELFF. The CDR3, as DNA: TGTGCCCTCGACGGGCTAAGAACCGGGGAGCTGTTTTTT.

This clonotype was seen just once. This CDR3 is CASSYPGTQPYEQYF. The CDR3 DNA reads TGTGCCAGCAGTTACCCCGGGACACAACCCTACGAGCAGTACTTC. The chain links TRBV6-2 or TRBV6-3 to TRBJ2-7, with D maybe TRBD1 (6 bases). V lost 2 bases, J lost 2 bases, and 13 bases lay in between. The CDR3 covers 15 residues. CDR1 and CDR2 (germline): MNHEY, SVGEGT.